These 18 T cell receptor beta chains share one sample of origin, sequenced in a study of blood T cells in healthy people across ages. Then a second PCR, running roughly 7 to 12 cycles, was carried out with a sample-barcoded 5' primer and a J-beta primer mix. TCRdb called the 5' RACE reads again in MiXCR, with one record for every CDR3 protein. The sample yields about 1.5 million distinct CDR3 sequences, roughly 43% seen once. Specimen: blood. The receptors derive from a woman between 18 and 29 years old in good health.

Only a few counts were recorded for this clonotype. The chain recombines TRBV20-1 with TRBJ2-1, with 8 bases aligning to TRBD2. CDR1 is DFQATT, CDR2 SNEGSKA, per germline (reference sequence). CDR3 size: 16 residues. V was clipped by 1 base and J by 4 bases; unmatched bases: 9. CDR3 nucleotide sequence: TGCAGTGCTAGAGGAACAGCGGGAGTCTATTACAATGAGCAGTTCTTC. Its protein product is CSARGTAGVYYNEQFF.

The table lists this clonotype with a few counts. The CDR3 loop reads CASSLSGTGANGYTF. The CDR3 bases are TGCGCCAGCAGCTTGTCCGGGACAGGTGCGAATGGCTACACCTTC. J is TRBJ1-2 and V is TRBV5-1, with 8 bases identical to TRBD1. Germline V gives CDR1 SGHRS, CDR2 YFSETQ. V was pared by 1 base and J by 6 bases, with 8 bases of the junction left unmatched. The CDR3 contains 15 residues.

As to this clonotype: An end of the junction differs from the germline gene, which may be a read error. This chain joins TRBV29-1 and TRBJ1-4, with D unclear. The CDR3 totals 12 residues. The V gene's germline CDR1 is SQVTM and CDR2 ANQGSEA. The CDR3 spells CSVESSNEELFF. The DNA for the CDR3 is TGCAGCGTTGAAAGTTCAAATGAAGAACTGTTTTTT.

This clonotype was recorded a few times. The CDR3 loop is CASGALIARTDTQYF. The DNA of the CDR3 is TGTGCCAGCGGCGCCCTCATAGCGCGAACAGATACGCAGTATTTT. The V gene is TRBV11-2, the J gene TRBJ2-3, with D perhaps TRBD2 (5 bases). V lost 8 bases to trimming and J lost 3 bases, with 18 bases between them. The CDR3 totals 15 residues. CDR1 SGHAT and CDR2 FQNNGV come from the germline V gene. The full variable domain, with the rest looked up from reference TRBV11-2 and TRBJ2-3, is EAGVAQSPRYKIIEKRQSVAFWCNPISGHATLYWYQQILGQGPKLLIQFQNNGVVDDSQLPKDRFSAERLKGVDSTLKIQPAKLEDSAVYLCASGALIARTDTQYFGPGTRLTVL.

This clonotype was counted only a few times. One junction end does not reproduce the germline sequence, and a read error may be involved. This chain connects TRBV10-3 to TRBJ2-4; D remains unclear. CDR1 is ENHRY, CDR2 SYGVKD, per germline. The CDR3 runs to 15 residues. CDR3 loop: CAISDQTLAENIQYF. CDR3 nucleotides: TGTGCCATCAGTGACCAGACGTTAGCCGAAAACATTCAGTACTTT.

This clonotype showed up many times. This chain connects TRBV7-9 to TRBJ2-2, with unresolved D. The CDR3 sequence is 12 residues long. From germline, CDR1 is SEHNR and CDR2 FQNEAQ (reference sequence). V gave up 5 bases and J gave up 3 bases, with 4 bases separating them. The CDR3 spells CASSLDTGELFF. The CDR3 bases are TGTGCCAGCAGCCTTGACACCGGGGAGCTGTTTTTT.

In DNA, the CDR3 is TGTGCCAGCAGCTTAGTGAAGGGAATGAGATCCTACGAGCAGTACTTC. It specifies CASSLVKGMRSYEQYF. This sequence joins TRBV11-2 and TRBJ2-7; D remains ambiguous. CDR3 length: 16 residues. Germline V CDR1 and CDR2: SGHAT, FQNNGV. V was trimmed by 1 base and J by 1 base, leaving 14 bases between them.

This clonotype was seen a few times. For the CDR3, the DNA is TGTGCCAGCAGCTTAAAACCGCGGGAGATTGGCACAGATACGCAGTATTTT. Its translation is CASSLKPREIGTDTQYF. The J gene is TRBJ2-3, the V gene TRBV7-3; 7 bases map to TRBD2. From germline, CDR1 is SGHTA and CDR2 FQGTGA. There are 17 residues in the CDR3. J was trimmed by 1 base and V by 1 base; bases with no gene match: 8.

This clonotype was seen repeatedly, ten times or more. The chain joins TRBV13 to TRBJ2-7; D is undetermined. The CDR3 totals 13 residues. The ends were cut back, 5 bases at V and 4 bases at J, with 12 bases in the middle. Germline V CDR1 and CDR2: PRHDT, FYEKMQ (reference sequence). CDR3 in DNA: TGTGCCAGCAGCCCAGGTTCCCCTTACGAGCAGTACTTC. This sequence encodes CASSPGSPYEQYF.

The V and J genes are TRBV25-1 and TRBJ2-1; D remains ambiguous. This CDR3 is built from 11 residues. The germline V and J ends were trimmed by 3 bases and 8 bases, with 5 bases remaining between them. The germline V gene has CDR1 MGHDK and CDR2 SYGVNS. The CDR3 protein is CASSDRDEQFF. CDR3 in DNA: TGTGCCAGCAGTGATAGGGATGAGCAGTTCTTC.

This chain connects TRBV7-2 to TRBJ1-4, with TRBD1 identical over 7 bases. CDR1 and CDR2 (germline): SGHTA, FQGNSA. This CDR3 region has 16 residues. Trimming cost V 0 bases and J 7 bases; bases outside gene matches: 8. Here the CDR3 reads CASSLARAGGGEKLFF. In DNA form, the CDR3 reads TGTGCCAGCAGCTTAGCGAGGGCAGGGGGAGGTGAAAAACTGTTTTTT.

As regards this clonotype: This clone may be a read error of a much larger clone one base away. The V gene is TRBV29-1, the J gene TRBJ2-4; 10 nucleotides align to TRBD2. This CDR3 is 12 amino acids long. V lost 2 bases to trimming and J lost 13 bases; unmatched junction nucleotides: 5. Per the germline V gene, CDR1 is SQVTM and CDR2 is ANQGSEA. This CDR3 is CSVETSGDEQYF. In DNA, the CDR3 is TGCAGCGTTGAAACTAGCGGGGATGAGCAGTACTTC. Variable domain in full (rest from reference TRBV29-1 and TRBJ2-4): SAVISQKPSRDICQRGTSLTIQCQVDSQVTMMFWYRQQPGQSLTLIATANQGSEATYESGFVIDKFPISRPNLTFSTLTVSNMSPEDSSIYLCSVETSGDEQYFGAGTRLSVL.

The chain couples TRBV29-1 to TRBJ2-2, with no clear D. V was clipped by 8 bases and J by 5 bases, with 12 bases between them. The CDR3 extends over 12 amino acids. From germline, CDR1 is SQVTM and CDR2 ANQGSEA. The chain's CDR3 is CSLSMDTGELFF. In DNA, the CDR3 is TGCAGCCTATCCATGGATACCGGGGAGCTGTTTTTT.

The V and J genes are TRBV15 and TRBJ1-2; D is uncertain. The CDR3 is 15 amino acids. From germline, CDR1 is LNHNV and CDR2 YYDKDF (reference sequence). The V end was cut by 0 bases, the J end by 5 bases, with 13 bases between. The CDR3 DNA follows: TGTGCCACCAGCAGAGAGATACTCCCCGGGTATGGCTACACCTTC. Its translation: CATSREILPGYGYTF. The full variable domain, its missing parts supplied by reference TRBV15 and TRBJ1-2, is DAMVIQNPRYQVTQFGKPVTLSCSQTLNHNVMYWYQQKSSQAPKLLFHYYDKDFNNEADTPDNFQSRRPNTSFCFLDIRSPGLGDTAMYLCATSREILPGYGYTFGSGTRLTVV.

Concerning this clonotype: It may be a read error: a sequence one base away is much more abundant. The V and J genes are TRBV10-3 and TRBJ2-1; the D gene is possibly TRBD2 (5 bases). V was trimmed by 0 bases and J by 10 bases, leaving 10 bases between them. Germline values: CDR1 ENHRY, CDR2 SYGVKD. The CDR3 loop spans 13 amino acids. CDR3 amino acids: CAISESGVYEQFF. As DNA, the CDR3 is TGTGCCATCAGTGAGTCCGGGGTCTACGAGCAGTTCTTC.

This rearrangement joins TRBV20-1 to TRBJ2-7; D gene ambiguous. The CDR3 is 16 amino acids. V lost 0 bases to trimming and J lost 7 bases, with 22 bases between them. CDR1 DFQATT and CDR2 SNEGSKA come from the germline V gene (reference sequence). CDR3 protein: CSARDHRLRPYNEQYF. In DNA, the CDR3 is TGCAGTGCTAGAGATCATCGTCTACGTCCCTACAATGAGCAGTACTTC.

This chain joins TRBV7-9 and TRBJ2-5; D ambiguous. Germline V gives CDR1 SEHNR, CDR2 FQNEAQ (reference sequence). The CDR3 runs 13 residues. Trimming took 5 bases from V and 7 from J, leaving 14 bases between them. The CDR3 sequence is CASSPDKVGTQYF. Written as DNA, the CDR3 is TGTGCCAGCAGCCCTGACAAGGTCGGGACCCAGTACTTC.

This clonotype appeared a few times. This chain connects TRBV6-1 to TRBJ1-2; possible D gene TRBD1, 5 bases. CDR3 size: 14 residues. V was cut by 5 bases and J by 6 bases, with 16 bases left in between. The germline V gene encodes CDR1 MNHNS and CDR2 SASEGT. The CDR3 DNA is TGTGCCAGCAGTAAATCGGGACTCTCAGATGGCTACACCTTC. Translated: CASSKSGLSDGYTF.